This TCR beta chain emerged from a study of blood T cell repertoires in COVID-19 (dated by TCRdb to about 2020). Background for the entire study: Collaborator samples came from the United States, Italy and Spain and covered acute and convalescent phases of COVID-19. The prospective study material was composed of cDNA or gDNA derived from T cells, B-cell-depleted T cells, or PBMCs. Deeply sampled blood TCRbeta repertoires from subjects exposed to, actively infected with, or recovered from COVID-19 were included in the dataset. The repertoires were released in a freely available public database intended as a resource for research on the immune response to SARS-CoV-2. The samples were drawn from two sources: the first 160 participants of the ongoing ImmuneRACE study, and fewer than 1,500 subjects contributed by 6 global collaborators. Sample metadata almost always included a de-identified subject ID, COVID-19 status, age in years and sex. Where available, HLA class I and class II types were obtained from metadata supplied by the sample provider rather than from assay-based typing.

Collaborating institutions collected whole blood in K2EDTA tubes following their own protocols. For TCRbeta analysis, collaborators shipped samples as frozen whole blood, isolated PBMCs, or DNA extracted from either of those sample types. Summary of the overall study and its limitations: Clinical and demographic metadata were provided uncurated, with the amount varying by source and participant.

TCRbeta CDR3 regions were amplified from genomic DNA using the immunoSEQ Assay, a bias-controlled multiplex PCR. The original pipeline was this. Nucleated cell counts per sample were estimated from amplification of reference gene primers within the assay. To quantify the absolute abundance of each unique TCRbeta CDR3 rearrangement, sequence reads were collapsed and filtered. Productive Simpson clonality was computed per sample as the square root of Simpson's diversity index over productive rearrangements. TCRdb retrieved this table from immuneACCESS and kept in-frame rearrangements only. Not all clones are present; in checked studies, unresolved V genes account for under half, and no reason is known for the remainder. V, J and clone size are those of that table, while D and trimming were read from the DNA. The sample table lists over 350,000 clones, 85% to 90% of them with a count of one. The top ten constitute about 4.3% of the sample.

A word on this clone: What this receptor recognizes is not known. No much larger clone exists at a distance of one base, and base qualities are not known.

The specimen was peripheral blood. This clonotype originated in a woman aged 25 to 39 with acute or convalescent COVID-19.

The CDR3 region has the sequence CSVGHTYEQYF. Read as DNA, the sequence is TGCAGCGTCGGACACACCTACGAGCAGTACTTC. The chain joins TRBV29-1 to TRBJ2-7; matching of 5 bases hints at TRBD1 as the D gene. From the cysteine through the phenylalanine, the CDR3 covers 11 amino acids. Only CDR3 DNA remains: 33 bases, in frame from the first base. Trimming removed 6 bases from V and 2 bases from J, leaving 8 bases between the germline ends. Looking up the germline V gene yields CDR1 SQVTM and CDR2 ANQGSEA.